This T cell receptor (beta chain) was captured in a study of blood T cells in healthy people across ages. Study-level points and caveats: Relative to aged donors, long-lived donors carried more naive CD4+ cells and displayed higher diversity.

The CDR3 loop spans 14 amino acids. V lost 5 bases, J lost 3 bases, and 14 bases lay in between. Germline lookup yields CDR1 MGHRA and CDR2 YSYEKL. Concerning this clonotype itself: Its antigen is not known.

Then a second PCR, running roughly 7 to 11 cycles, was carried out with a sample-barcoded 5' primer and a J-beta primer mix. TCRdb called the 5' RACE reads again in MiXCR, with one record for every CDR3 protein. Here the sample spans roughly 700,000 distinct CDR3 sequences, 49% being singletons. The sample was blood. This receptor was taken from a woman aged 55-69 years in good health. The V call is TRBV4-1, the J call TRBJ2-7; tentative D call: TRBD2 (6 bases). DNA of the CDR3: TGCGCCAGCAGCGAGGCGGCTAGCGTCTACGAGCAGTACTTC. Translating gives CASSEAASVYEQYF.